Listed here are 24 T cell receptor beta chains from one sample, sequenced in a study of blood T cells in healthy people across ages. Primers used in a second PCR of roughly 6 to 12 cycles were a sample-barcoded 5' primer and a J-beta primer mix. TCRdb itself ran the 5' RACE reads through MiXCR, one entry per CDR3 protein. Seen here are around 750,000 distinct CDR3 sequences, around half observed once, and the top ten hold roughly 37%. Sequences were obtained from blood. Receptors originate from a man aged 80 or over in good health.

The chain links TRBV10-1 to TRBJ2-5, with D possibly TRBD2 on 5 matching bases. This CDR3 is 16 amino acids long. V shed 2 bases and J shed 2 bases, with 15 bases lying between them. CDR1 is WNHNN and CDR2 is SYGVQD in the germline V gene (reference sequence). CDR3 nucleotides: TGCGCCAGCAGTGAGCCCCCGGGGAGTCGTCAAGAGACCCAGTACTTC. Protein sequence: CASSEPPGSRQETQYF.

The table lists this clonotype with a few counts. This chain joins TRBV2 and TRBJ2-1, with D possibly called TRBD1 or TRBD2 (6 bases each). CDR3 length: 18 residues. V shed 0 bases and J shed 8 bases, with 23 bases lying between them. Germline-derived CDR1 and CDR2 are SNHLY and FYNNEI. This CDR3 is CASSEALLAGQAGDEQFF. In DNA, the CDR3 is TGTGCCAGCAGTGAAGCGCTTCTGGCGGGGCAGGCAGGGGATGAGCAGTTCTTC. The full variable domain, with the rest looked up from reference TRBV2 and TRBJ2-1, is EPEVTQTPSHQVTQMGQEVILRCVPISNHLYFYWYRQILGQKVEFLVSFYNNEISEKSEIFDDQFSVERPDGSNFTLKIRSTKLEDSAMYFCASSEALLAGQAGDEQFFGPGTRLTVL.

This chain's CDR3 is CATSLMRGRNNEQFF. Written as DNA, the CDR3 is TGTGCCACCAGCTTAATGAGGGGGCGAAACAATGAGCAGTTCTTC. The gene calls are TRBV15 and TRBJ2-1, with 7 bases aligning to TRBD1. In germline, CDR1 is LNHNV, CDR2 YYDKDF (reference sequence). The V gene end was trimmed by 5 bases and the J gene end by 5 bases; junction bases not matched to a gene: 9. There are 15 residues in the CDR3.

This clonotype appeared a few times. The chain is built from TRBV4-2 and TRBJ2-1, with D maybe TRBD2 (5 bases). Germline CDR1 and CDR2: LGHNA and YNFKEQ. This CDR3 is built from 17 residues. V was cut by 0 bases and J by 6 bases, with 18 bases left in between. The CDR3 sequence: CASSQDRLATTGNEQFF. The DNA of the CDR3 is TGTGCCAGCAGCCAAGACAGGTTGGCGACTACGGGCAATGAGCAGTTCTTC.

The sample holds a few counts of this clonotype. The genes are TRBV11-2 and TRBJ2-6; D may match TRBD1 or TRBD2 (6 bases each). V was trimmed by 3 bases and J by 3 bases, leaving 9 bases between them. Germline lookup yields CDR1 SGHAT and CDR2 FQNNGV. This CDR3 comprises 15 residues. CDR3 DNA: TGTGCCAGCAGCTTCGGGGGCTTTGGGGCCAACGTCCTGACTTTC. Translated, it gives CASSFGGFGANVLTF.

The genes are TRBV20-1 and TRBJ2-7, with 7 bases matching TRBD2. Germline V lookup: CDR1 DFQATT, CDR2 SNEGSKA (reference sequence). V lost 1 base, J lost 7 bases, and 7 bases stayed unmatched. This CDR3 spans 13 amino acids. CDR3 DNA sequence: TGCAGTGCTAGAGCGGCGGGAGCACATGAGCAGTACTTC. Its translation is CSARAAGAHEQYF.

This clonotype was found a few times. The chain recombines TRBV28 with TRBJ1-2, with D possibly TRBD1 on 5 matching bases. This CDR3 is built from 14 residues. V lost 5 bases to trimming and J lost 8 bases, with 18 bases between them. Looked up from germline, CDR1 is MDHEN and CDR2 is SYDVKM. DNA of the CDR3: TGTGCCAGCAGTCTCCCTAGGGGACTTCAAGGCTACACCTTC. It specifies CASSLPRGLQGYTF.

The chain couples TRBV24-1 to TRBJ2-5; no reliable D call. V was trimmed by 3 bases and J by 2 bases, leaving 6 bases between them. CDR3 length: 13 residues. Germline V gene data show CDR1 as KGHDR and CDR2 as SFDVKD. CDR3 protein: CATSDRDQETQYF. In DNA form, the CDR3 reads TGTGCCACCAGTGATCGAGATCAAGAGACCCAGTACTTC.

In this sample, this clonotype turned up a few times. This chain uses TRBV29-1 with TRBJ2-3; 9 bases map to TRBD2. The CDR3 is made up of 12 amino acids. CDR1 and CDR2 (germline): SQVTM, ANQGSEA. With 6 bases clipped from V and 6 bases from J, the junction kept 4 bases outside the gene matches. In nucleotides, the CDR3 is TGCAGCGTCAGCGGGGGGTGGGATACGCAGTATTTT. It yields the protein CSVSGGWDTQYF.

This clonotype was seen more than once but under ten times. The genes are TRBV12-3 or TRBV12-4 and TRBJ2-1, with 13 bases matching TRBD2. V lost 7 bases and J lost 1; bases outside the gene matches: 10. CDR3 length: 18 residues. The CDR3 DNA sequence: TGTGCCAGCACCAAAGGACTAGCGGGAGTTTTTTCCTACAATGAGCAGTTCTTC. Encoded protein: CASTKGLAGVFSYNEQFF.

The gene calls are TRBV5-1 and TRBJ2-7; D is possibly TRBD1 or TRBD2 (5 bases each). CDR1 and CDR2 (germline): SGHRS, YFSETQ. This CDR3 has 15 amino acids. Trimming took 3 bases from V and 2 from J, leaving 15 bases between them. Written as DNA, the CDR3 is TGCGCCAGCAGCTGGGGACGGGAAGGAACCTACGAGCAGTACTTC. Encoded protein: CASSWGREGTYEQYF.

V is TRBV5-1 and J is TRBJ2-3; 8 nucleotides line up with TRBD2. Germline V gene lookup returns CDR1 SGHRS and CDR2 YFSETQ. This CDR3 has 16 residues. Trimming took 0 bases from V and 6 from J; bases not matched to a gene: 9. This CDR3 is CASSLAPSGSGDTQYF. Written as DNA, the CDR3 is TGCGCCAGCAGCTTGGCTCCCAGCGGGAGCGGGGATACGCAGTATTTT.

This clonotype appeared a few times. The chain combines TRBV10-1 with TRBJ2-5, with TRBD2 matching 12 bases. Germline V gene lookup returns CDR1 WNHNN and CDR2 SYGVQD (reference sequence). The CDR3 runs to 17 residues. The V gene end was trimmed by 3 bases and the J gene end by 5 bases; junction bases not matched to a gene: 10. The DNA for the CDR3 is TGCGCCAGCAGTGATCCTACAGGACTAGCGGGACAGGAGACCCAGTACTTC. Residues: CASSDPTGLAGQETQYF.

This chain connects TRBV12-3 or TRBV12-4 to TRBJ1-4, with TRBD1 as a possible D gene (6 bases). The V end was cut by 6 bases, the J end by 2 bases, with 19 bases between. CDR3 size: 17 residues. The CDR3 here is CASSLLLQGMTNEKLFF. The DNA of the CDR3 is TGTGCCAGCAGCCTCCTCCTCCAGGGGATGACTAATGAAAAACTGTTTTTT.

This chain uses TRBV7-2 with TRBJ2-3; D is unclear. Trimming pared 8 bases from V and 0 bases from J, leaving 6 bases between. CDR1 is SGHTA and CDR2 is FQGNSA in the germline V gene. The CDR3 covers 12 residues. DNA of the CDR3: TGTGCCAGCCCAGATAGCACAGATACGCAGTATTTT. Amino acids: CASPDSTDTQYF.

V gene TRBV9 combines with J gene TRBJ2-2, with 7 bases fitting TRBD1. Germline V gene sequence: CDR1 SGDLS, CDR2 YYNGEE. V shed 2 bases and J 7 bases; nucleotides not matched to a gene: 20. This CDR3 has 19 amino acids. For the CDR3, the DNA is TGTGCCAGCAGCGTGTCATATTTGTCAGGGGGATTTAAAGACGGGGAGCTGTTTTTT. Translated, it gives CASSVSYLSGGFKDGELFF.

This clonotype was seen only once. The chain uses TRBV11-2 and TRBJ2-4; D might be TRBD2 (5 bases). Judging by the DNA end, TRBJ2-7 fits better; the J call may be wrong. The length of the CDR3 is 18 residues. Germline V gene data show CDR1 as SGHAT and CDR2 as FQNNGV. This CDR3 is CASSLALGVRGSSYEQYF. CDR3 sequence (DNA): TGTGCCAGCAGCTTAGCATTGGGTGTTCGTGGGAGTTCCTACGAGCAGTACTTC.

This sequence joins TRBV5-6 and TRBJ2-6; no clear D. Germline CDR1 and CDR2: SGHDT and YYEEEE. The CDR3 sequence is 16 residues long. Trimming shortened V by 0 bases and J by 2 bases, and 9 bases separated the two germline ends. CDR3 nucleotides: TGTGCCAGCAGCTTGGTACCGGACCCTGGGGCCAACGTCCTGACTTTC. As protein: CASSLVPDPGANVLTF.

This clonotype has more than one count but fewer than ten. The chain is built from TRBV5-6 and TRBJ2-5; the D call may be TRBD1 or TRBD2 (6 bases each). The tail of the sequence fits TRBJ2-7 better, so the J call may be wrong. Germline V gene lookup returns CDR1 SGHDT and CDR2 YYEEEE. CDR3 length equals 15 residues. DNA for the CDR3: TGTGCCAGCAGCTTGGCCGGGGGCGTTCGGGACGAGCAGTACTTC. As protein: CASSLAGGVRDEQYF.

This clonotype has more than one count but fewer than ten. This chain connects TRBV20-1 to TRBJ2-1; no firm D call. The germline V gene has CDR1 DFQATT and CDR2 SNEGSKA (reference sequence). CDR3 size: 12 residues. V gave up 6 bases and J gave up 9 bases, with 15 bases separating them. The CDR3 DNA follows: TGCAGTGCCCCAATCAGCCTGGGTGAGCAGTTCTTC. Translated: CSAPISLGEQFF.

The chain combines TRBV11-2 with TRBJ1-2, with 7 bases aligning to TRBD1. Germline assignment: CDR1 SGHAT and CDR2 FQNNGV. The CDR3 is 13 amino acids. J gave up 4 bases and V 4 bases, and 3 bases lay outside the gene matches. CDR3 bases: TGTGCCAGCAGCTCGGGACAGCGCTATGGCTACACCTTC. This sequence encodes CASSSGQRYGYTF.

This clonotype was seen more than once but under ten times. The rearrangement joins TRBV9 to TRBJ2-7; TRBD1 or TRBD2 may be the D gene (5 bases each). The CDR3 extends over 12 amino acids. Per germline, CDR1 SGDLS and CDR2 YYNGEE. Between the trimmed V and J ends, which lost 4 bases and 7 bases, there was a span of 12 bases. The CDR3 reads CASSRDPAEQYF. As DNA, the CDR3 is TGTGCCAGCAGCCGGGACCCTGCTGAGCAGTACTTC. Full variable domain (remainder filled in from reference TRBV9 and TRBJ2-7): DSGVTQTPKHLITATGQRVTLRCSPRSGDLSVYWYQQSLDQGLQFLIQYYNGEERAKGNILERFSAQQFPDLHSELNLSSLELGDSALYFCASSRDPAEQYFGPGTRLTVT.

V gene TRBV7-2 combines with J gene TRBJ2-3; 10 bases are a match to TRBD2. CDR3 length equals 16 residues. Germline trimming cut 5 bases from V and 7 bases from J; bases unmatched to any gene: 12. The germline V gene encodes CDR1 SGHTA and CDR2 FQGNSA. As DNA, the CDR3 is TGTGCCAGCAGCGCGGGGGCTAGCGGGAGAGTGTATACGCAGTATTTT. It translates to CASSAGASGRVYTQYF.

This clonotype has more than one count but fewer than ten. CDR3 in DNA: TGTGCCAGCAGTCCAATACGCAGGGAAAATGAGCAGTTCTTC. It specifies CASSPIRRENEQFF. The chain couples TRBV12-3 or TRBV12-4 to TRBJ2-1, with TRBD1 as a possible D gene (5 bases). The CDR3 has 14 residues. The V end lost 5 bases, the J end lost 7 bases, and 15 bases lay between the germline ends.